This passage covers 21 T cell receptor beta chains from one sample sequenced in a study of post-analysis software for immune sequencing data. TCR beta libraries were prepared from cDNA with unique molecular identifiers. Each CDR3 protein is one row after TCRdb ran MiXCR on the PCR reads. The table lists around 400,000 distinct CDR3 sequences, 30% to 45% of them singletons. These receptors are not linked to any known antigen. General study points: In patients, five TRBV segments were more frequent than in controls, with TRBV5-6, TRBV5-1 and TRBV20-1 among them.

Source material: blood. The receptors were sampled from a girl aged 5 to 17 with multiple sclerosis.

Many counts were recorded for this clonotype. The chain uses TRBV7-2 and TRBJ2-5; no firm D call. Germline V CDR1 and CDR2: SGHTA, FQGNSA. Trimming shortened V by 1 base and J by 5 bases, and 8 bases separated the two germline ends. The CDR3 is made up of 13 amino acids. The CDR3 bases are TGTGCCAGCAGCTTAGGGCCGAGGGAGACCCAGTACTTC. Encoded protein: CASSLGPRETQYF.

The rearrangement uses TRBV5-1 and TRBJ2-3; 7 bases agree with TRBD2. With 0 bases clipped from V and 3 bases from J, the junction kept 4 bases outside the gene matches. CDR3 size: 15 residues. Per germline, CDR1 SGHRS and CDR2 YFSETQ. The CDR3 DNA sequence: TGCGCCAGCAGCTTGGACGGGGGGAAGACAGATACGCAGTATTTT. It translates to CASSLDGGKTDTQYF.

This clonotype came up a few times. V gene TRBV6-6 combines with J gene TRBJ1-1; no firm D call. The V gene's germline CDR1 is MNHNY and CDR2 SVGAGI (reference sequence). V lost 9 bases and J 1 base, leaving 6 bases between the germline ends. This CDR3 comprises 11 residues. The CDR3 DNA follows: TGTGCCAGTGCAGGGAACACTGAAGCTTTCTTT. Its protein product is CASAGNTEAFF.

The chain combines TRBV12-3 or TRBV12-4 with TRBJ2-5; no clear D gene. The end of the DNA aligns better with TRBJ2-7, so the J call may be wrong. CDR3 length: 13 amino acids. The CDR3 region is CASSIRRGHEQYF. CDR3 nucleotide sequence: TGTGCCAGCAGCATTCGTAGAGGCCACGAGCAGTACTTC.

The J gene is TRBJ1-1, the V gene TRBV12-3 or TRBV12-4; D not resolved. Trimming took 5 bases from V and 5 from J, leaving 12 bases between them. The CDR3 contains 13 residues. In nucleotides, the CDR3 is TGTGCCAGCAGTCCAGAGTCGTGGACTGAAGCTTTCTTT. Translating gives CASSPESWTEAFF.

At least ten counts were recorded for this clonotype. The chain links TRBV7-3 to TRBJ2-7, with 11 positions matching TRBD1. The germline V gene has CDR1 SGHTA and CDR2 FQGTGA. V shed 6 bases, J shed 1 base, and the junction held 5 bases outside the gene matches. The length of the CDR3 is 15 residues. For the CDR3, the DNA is TGTGCCAGCAGTCCAGGGACAGGGGGATCCTACGAGCAGTACTTC. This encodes CASSPGTGGSYEQYF. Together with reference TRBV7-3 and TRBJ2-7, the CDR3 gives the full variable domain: GAGVSQTPSNKVTEKGKYVELRCDPISGHTALYWYRQSLGQGPEFLIYFQGTGAADDSGLPNDRFFAVRPEGSVSTLKIQRTERGDSAVYLCASSPGTGGSYEQYFGPGTRLTVT.

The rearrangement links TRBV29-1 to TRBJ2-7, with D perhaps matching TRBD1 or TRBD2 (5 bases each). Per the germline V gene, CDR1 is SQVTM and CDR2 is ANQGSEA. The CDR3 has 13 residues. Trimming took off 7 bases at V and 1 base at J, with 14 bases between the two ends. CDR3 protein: CSARGRWSYEQYF. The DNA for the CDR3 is TGCAGCGCTAGGGGACGCTGGTCCTACGAGCAGTACTTC.

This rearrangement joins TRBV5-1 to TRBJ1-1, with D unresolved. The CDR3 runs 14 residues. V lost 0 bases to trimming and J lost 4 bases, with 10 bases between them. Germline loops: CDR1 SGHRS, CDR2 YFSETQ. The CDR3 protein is CASSLAEGGTEAFF. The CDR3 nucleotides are TGCGCCAGCAGCTTGGCCGAGGGAGGCACTGAAGCTTTCTTT.

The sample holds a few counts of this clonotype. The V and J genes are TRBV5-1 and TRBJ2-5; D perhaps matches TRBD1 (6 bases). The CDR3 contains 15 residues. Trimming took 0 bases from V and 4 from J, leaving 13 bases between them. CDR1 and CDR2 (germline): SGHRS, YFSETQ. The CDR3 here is CASSLAQGVGETQYF. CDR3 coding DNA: TGCGCCAGCAGCTTGGCACAGGGAGTTGGAGAGACCCAGTACTTC. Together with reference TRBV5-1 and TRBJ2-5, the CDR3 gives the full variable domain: KAGVTQTPRYLIKTRGQQVTLSCSPISGHRSVSWYQQTPGQGLQFLFEYFSETQRNKGNFPGRFSGRQFSNSRSEMNVSTLELGDSALYLCASSLAQGVGETQYFGPGTRLLVL.

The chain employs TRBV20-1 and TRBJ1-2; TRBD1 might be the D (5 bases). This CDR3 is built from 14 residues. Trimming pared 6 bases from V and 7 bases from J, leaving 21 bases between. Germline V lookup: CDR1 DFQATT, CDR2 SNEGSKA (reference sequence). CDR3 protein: CSARGRGWGSGYTF. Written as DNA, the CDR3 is TGCAGTGCCCGGGGGAGGGGATGGGGGTCTGGCTACACCTTC.

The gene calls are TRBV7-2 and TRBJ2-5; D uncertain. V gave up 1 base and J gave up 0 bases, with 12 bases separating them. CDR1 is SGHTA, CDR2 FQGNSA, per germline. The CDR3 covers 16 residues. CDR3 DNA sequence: TGTGCCAGCAGCTTAGGAGTAATACCTAACCAAGAGACCCAGTACTTC. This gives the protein CASSLGVIPNQETQYF.

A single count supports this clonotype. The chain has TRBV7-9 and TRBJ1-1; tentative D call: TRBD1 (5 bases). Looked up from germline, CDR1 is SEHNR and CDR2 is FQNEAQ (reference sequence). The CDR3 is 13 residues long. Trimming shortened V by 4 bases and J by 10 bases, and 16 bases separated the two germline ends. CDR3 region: CASSSPTGPRAFF. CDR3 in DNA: TGTGCCAGCAGCTCGCCGACGGGACCGAGAGCTTTCTTT.

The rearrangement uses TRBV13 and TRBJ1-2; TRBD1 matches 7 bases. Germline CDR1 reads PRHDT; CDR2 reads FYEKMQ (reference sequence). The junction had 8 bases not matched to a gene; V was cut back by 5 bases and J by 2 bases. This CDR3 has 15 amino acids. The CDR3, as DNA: TGTGCCAGCAGCCCCAGACAGGGATCAAACTATGGCTACACCTTC. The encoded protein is CASSPRQGSNYGYTF.

CDR3 protein: CSAKAGLARSHEQYF. In DNA form, the CDR3 reads TGCAGTGCAAAAGCGGGACTAGCAAGGTCCCACGAGCAGTACTTC. The V and J genes are TRBV20-1 and TRBJ2-4, with 9 bases lining up with TRBD2. TRBJ2-7 explains the end of the DNA better; the J call may be wrong. The CDR3 covers 15 residues. Germline CDR1 is DFQATT and CDR2 is SNEGSKA (reference sequence).

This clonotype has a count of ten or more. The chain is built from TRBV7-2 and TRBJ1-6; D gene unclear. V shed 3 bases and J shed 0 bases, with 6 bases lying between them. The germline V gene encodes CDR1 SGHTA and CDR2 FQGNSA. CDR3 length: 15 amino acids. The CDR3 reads CASSFGSSYNSPLHF. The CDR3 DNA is TGTGCCAGCAGCTTTGGCAGCTCCTATAATTCACCCCTCCACTTT.

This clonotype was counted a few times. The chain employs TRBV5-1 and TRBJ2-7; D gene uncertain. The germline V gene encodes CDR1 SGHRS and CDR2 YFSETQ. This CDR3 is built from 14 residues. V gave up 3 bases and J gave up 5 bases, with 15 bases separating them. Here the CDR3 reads CASSSLKGTNEQYF. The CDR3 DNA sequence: TGCGCCAGCAGCTCGTTGAAGGGTACCAACGAGCAGTACTTC.

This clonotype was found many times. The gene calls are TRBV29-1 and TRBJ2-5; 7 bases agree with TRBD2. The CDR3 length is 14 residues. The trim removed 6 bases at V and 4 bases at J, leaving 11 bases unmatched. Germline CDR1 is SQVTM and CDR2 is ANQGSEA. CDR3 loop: CSVVPRGEGETQYF. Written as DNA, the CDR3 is TGCAGCGTGGTGCCCCGGGGGGAAGGAGAGACCCAGTACTTC.

CDR3 amino acids: CASNLLPKGYTF. As DNA, the CDR3 is TGTGCCAGCAACCTCCTCCCGAAAGGCTACACCTTC. The gene calls are TRBV12-3 or TRBV12-4 and TRBJ1-2; no definite D call. This CDR3 has 12 amino acids. The V end was cut by 7 bases, the J end by 8 bases, with 14 bases between.

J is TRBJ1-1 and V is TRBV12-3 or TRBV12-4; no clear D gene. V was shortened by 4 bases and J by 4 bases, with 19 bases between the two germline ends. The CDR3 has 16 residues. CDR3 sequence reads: CASSSPISESGTEAFF. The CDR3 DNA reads TGTGCCAGCAGTTCCCCAATAAGTGAGTCCGGCACTGAAGCTTTCTTT.

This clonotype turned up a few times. The CDR3 DNA sequence: TGCAGCGTGTTCGGTGTTCCGGGGGGGCCTTTCTCCTACAATGAGCAGTTCTTC. Residues: CSVFGVPGGPFSYNEQFF. The J gene is TRBJ2-1, the V gene TRBV29-1, with 8 bases aligning to TRBD2. CDR3 length equals 18 residues. Germline loops: CDR1 SQVTM, CDR2 ANQGSEA. J was trimmed by 0 bases and V by 6 bases; bases with no gene match: 16.

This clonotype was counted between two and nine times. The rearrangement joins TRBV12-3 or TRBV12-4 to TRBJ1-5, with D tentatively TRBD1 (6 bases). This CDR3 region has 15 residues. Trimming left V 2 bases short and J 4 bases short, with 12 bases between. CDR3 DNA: TGTGCCAGCAGTTTATGGGGGGCTGGGAATCAGCCCCAGCATTTT. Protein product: CASSLWGAGNQPQHF.